This T cell receptor (beta chain) is from a study of T cell responses to AZD1222 COVID-19 vaccine. Findings of the study overall: Close to half of all spike-specific TCRs reportedly target regions of the variants that are unmutated. Possibly, clonal diversity was underestimated; donors were largely white British and included more females.

V was shortened by 2 bases and J by 3 bases, with 5 bases between the two germline ends. Germline assignment: CDR1 KGHSH and CDR2 LQKENI. The length of the CDR3 is 13 residues. TCRdb's table, derived via immunoSEQ multiplex PCR, lists solely in-frame clones and lacks some. The top ten clones hold about 3% of a sample with tens of thousands of clones, under 95% of them seen once. Details on this clone: Its antigen is as yet unknown.

J is TRBJ1-3 and V is TRBV18; D uncertain. The source is an adult in good health. The specimen comprised peripheral blood, sampled on day 0 of AZD1222 vaccination. The DNA for the CDR3 is TGTGCCAGCTCACCAAATAATGGAAACACCATATATTTT. It codes for CASSPNNGNTIYF.